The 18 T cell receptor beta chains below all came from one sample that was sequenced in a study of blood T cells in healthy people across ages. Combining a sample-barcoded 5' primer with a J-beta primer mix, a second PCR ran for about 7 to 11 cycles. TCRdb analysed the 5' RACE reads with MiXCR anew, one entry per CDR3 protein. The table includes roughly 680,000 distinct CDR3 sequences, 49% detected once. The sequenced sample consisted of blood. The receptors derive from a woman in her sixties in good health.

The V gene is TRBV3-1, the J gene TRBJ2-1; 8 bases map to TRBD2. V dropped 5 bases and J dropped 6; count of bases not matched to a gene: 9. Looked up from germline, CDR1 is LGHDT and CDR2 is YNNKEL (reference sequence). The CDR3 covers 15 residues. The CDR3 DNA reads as TGTGCCAGCAGCATTAGCGGGATAACCTTCAATGAGCAGTTCTTC. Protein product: CASSISGITFNEQFF.

The CDR3 coding sequence is TGTGCCAGCAGGGGCAGGGACAGGAGTTTCTATGGCTACACCTTC. Translating it yields CASRGRDRSFYGYTF. The chain combines TRBV28 with TRBJ1-2, with 8 bases that match TRBD1. The CDR3 has 15 residues. Germline loops: CDR1 MDHEN, CDR2 SYDVKM. V shed 6 bases and J 4 bases; nucleotides not matched to a gene: 10.

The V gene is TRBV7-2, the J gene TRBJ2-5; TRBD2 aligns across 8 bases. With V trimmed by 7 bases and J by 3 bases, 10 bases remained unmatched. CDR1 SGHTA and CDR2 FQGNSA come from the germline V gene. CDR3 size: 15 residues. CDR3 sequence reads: CASTSGGRSEETQYF. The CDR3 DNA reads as TGTGCCAGCACCTCGGGCGGGAGGTCCGAAGAGACCCAGTACTTC. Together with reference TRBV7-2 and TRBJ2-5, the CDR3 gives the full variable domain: GAGVSQSPSNKVTEKGKDVELRCDPISGHTALYWYRQSLGQGLEFLIYFQGNSAPDKSGLPSDRFSAERTGGSVSTLTIQRTQQEDSAVYLCASTSGGRSEETQYFGPGTRLLVL.

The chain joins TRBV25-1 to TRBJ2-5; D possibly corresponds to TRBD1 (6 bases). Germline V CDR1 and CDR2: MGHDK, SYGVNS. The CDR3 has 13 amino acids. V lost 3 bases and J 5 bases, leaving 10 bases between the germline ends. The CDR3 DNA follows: TGTGCCAGCAGTGACTGGGGGCAGGAGACCCAGTACTTC. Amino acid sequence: CASSDWGQETQYF.

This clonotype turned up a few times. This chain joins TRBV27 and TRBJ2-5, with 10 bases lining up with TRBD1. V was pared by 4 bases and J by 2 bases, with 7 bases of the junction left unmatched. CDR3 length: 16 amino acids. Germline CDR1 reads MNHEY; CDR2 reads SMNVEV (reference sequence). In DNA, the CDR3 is TGTGCCAGCAGTTCGGGGACAGGGGCAATACAAGAGACCCAGTACTTC. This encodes CASSSGTGAIQETQYF.

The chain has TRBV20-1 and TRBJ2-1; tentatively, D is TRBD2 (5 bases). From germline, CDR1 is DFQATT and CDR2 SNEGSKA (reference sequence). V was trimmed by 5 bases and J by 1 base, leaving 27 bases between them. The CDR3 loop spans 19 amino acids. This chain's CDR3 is CSAPNDGQTTVLSYNEQFF. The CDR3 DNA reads TGCAGTGCTCCAAACGACGGGCAGACTACTGTACTTTCCTACAATGAGCAGTTCTTC.

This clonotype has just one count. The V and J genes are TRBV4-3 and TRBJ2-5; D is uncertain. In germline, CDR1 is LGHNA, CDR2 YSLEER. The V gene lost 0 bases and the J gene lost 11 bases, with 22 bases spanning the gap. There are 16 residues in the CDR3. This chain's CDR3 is CASSQDQVLAGNEQYF. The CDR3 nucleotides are TGCGCCAGCAGCCAAGATCAGGTTCTCGCCGGCAATGAGCAGTACTTC.

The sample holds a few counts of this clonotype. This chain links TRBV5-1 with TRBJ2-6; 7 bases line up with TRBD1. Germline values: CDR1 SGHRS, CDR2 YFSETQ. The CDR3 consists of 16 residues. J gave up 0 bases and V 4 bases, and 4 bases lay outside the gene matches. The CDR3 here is CASSPGQSSGANVLTF. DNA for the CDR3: TGCGCCAGCAGCCCGGGACAGAGCTCTGGGGCCAACGTCCTGACTTTC.

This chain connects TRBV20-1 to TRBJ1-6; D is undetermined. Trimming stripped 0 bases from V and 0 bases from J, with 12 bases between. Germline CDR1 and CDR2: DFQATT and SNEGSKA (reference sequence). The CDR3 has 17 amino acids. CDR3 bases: TGCAGTGCTAGAGACCGACTCCTGAGCTCCTATAATTCACCCCTCCACTTT. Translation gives CSARDRLLSSYNSPLHF.

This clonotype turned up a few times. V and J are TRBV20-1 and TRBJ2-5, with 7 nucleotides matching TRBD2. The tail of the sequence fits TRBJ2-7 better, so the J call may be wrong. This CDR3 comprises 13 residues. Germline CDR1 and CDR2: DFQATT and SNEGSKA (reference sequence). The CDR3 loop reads CSARTSWEDEQYF. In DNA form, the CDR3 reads TGCAGTGCTAGGACTAGCTGGGAGGACGAGCAGTACTTC.

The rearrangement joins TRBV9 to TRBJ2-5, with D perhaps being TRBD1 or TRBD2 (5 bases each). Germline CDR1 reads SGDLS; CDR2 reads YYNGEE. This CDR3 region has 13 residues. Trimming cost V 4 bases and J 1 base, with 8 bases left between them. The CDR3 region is CASSRDGQETQYF. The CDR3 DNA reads TGTGCCAGCAGCCGGGACGGCCAAGAGACCCAGTACTTC.

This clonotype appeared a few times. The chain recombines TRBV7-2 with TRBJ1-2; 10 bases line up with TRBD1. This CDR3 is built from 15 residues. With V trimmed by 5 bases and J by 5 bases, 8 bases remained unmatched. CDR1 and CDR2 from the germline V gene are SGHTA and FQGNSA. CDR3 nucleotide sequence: TGTGCCAGCAGCCCCGGGAGGGGACAGGGGTATGGCTACACCTTC. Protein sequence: CASSPGRGQGYGYTF.

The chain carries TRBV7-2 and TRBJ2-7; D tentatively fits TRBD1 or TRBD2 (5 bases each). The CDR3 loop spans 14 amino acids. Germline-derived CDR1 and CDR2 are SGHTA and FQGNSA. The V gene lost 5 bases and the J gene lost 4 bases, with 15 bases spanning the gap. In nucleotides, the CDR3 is TGTGCCAGCAGCCTCGTCGGGGCGGTATACGAGCAGTACTTC. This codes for CASSLVGAVYEQYF.

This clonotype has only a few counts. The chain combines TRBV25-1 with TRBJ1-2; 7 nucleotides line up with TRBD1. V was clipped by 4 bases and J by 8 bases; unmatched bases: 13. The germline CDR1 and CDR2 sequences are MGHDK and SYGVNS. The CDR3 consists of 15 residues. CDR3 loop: CASSATGQRVRGYTF. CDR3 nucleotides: TGTGCCAGCAGTGCCACGGGACAGCGAGTTCGGGGCTACACCTTC.

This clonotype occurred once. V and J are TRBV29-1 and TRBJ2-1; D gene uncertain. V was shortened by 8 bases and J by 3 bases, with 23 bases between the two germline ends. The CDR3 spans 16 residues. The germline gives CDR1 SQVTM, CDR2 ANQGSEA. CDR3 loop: CSPTSPDEVHYNEQFF. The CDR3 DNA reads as TGCAGCCCTACGTCCCCGGACGAAGTCCACTACAATGAGCAGTTCTTC.

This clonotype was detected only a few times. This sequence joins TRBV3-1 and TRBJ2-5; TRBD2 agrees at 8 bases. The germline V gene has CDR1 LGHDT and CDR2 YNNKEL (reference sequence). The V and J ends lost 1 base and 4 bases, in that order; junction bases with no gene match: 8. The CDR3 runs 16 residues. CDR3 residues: CASSQAGAGGRETQYF. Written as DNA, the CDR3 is TGTGCCAGCAGCCAAGCGGGGGCGGGAGGTAGAGAGACCCAGTACTTC.

CDR3 coding DNA: TGTGCCAGCAGTGAAACTAGAAACGAGTTCTTC. Translated, it gives CASSETRNEFF. This chain links TRBV2 with TRBJ2-1; D might be TRBD2 (5 bases). The germline gives CDR1 SNHLY, CDR2 FYNNEI. V was shortened by 2 bases and J by 14 bases, with 10 bases between the two germline ends. The CDR3 spans 11 residues.

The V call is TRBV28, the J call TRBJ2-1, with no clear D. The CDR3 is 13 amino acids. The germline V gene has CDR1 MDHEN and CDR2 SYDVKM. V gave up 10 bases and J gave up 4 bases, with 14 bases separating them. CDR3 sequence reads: CATSRSGYNEQFF. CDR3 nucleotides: TGTGCCACCTCTCGGAGTGGTTACAATGAGCAGTTCTTC.